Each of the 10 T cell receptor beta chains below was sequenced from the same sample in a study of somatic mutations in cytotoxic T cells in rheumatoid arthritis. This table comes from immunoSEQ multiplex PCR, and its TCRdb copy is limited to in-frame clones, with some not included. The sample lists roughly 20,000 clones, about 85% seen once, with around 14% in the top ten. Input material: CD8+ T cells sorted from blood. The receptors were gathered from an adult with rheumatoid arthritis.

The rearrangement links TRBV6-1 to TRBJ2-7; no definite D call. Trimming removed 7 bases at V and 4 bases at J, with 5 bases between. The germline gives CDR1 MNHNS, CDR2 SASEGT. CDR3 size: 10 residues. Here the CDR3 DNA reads TGTGCCAGCATGACATACGAGCAGTACGTC. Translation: CASMTYEQYV.

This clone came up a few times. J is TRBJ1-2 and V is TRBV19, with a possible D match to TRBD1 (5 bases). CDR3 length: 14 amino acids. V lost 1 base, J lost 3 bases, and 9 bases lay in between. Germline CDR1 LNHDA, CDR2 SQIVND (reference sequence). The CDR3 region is CASSIAQGDYGYTF. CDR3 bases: TGTGCCAGTAGTATAGCCCAGGGTGACTATGGCTACACCTTC. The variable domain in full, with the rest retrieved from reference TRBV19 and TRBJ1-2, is DGGITQSPKYLFRKEGQNVTLSCEQNLNHDAMYWYRQDPGQGLRLIYYSQIVNDFQKGDIAEGYSVSREKKESFPLTVTSAQKNPTAFYLCASSIAQGDYGYTFGSGTRLTVV.

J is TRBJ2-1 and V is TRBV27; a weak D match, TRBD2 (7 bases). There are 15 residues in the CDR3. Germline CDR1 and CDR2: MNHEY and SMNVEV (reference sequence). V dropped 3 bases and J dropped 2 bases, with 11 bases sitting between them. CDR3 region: CASSLGGGPYNEQFF. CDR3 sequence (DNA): TGTGCCAGCAGTTTGGGCGGGGGCCCCTACAATGAGCAGTTCTTC.

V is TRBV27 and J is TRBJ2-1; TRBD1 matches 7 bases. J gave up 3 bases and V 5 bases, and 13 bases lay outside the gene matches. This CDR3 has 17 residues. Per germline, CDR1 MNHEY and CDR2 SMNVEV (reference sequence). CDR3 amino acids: CASSPRDSIVGYNEQFF. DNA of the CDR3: TGTGCCAGCAGTCCCCGGGACAGCATAGTCGGCTACAATGAGCAGTTCTTC.

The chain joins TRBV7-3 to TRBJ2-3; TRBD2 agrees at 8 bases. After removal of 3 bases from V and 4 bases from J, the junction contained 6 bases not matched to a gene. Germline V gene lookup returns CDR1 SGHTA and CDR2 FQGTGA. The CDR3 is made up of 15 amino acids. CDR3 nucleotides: TGTGCCAGCAGCTTGGCGGGGGGTAGCTCAGATACGCAGTATTTT. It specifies CASSLAGGSSDTQYF.

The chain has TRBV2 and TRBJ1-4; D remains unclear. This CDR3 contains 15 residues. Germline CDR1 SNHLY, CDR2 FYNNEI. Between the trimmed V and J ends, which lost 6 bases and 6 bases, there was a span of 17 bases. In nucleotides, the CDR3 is TGTGCCAGCAGAGGGCGGCTACAGAATTATGAAAAACTGTTTTTT. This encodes CASRGRLQNYEKLFF.

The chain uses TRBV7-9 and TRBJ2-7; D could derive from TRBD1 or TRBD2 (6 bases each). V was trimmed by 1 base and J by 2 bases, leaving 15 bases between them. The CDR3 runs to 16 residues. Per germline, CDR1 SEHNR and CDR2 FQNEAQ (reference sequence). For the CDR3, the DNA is TGTGCCAGCAGCTTAGAAAGGGGGACTGGAACCTACGAGCAGTACTTC. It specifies CASSLERGTGTYEQYF.

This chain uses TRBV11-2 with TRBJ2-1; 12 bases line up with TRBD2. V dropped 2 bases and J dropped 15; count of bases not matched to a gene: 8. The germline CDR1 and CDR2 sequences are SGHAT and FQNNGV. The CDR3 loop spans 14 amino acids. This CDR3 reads CASSLKPSGRAVFF. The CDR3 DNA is TGTGCCAGCAGCTTAAAGCCTAGCGGGAGGGCCGTGTTCTTC. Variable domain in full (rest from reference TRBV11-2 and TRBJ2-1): EAGVAQSPRYKIIEKRQSVAFWCNPISGHATLYWYQQILGQGPKLLIQFQNNGVVDDSQLPKDRFSAERLKGVDSTLKIQPAKLEDSAVYLCASSLKPSGRAVFFGPGTRLTVL.

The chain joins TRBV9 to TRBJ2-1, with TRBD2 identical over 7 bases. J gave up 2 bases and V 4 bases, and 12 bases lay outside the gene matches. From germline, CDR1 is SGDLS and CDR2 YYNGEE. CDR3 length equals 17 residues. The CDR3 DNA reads TGTGCCAGCAGCCCTCCCCTAGGCGGGAGAACCTACAATGAGCAGTTCTTC. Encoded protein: CASSPPLGGRTYNEQFF.

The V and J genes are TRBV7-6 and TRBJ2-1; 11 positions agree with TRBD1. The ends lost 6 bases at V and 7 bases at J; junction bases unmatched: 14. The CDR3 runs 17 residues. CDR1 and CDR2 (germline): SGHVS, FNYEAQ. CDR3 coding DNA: TGTGCCAGCAGTTCTAGACCGGGACAGGGGGTGTTGAATGAGCAGTTCTTC. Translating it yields CASSSRPGQGVLNEQFF.